A selection of T cell receptor beta chains follows, all from one sample in a study of spatial heterogeneity in lung cancer. TCRdb called the 5' RACE reads again in MiXCR, with one record for every CDR3 protein. The sample includes fewer than 65,000 distinct CDR3 sequences, roughly 6.6% of them seen just once. This specimen consisted of PBMCs, obtained at surgery. Receptors were obtained from a female donor with early-stage non-small cell lung cancer. Both conserved end residues are trimmed from each CDR3. Clone size, where shown, is once, few, many, or a class for clones that have expanded.

size	V	CDR3
few	TRBV2	ASNRVLTGELF
many	TRBV5-6	ASSPTTEIYGYT
many	TRBV5-4	ASSSGLAGGTYEQY
few	TRBV7-7	AIWDRATEKLF
many	TRBV28	ASSPLGTPNYGYT
many	TRBV6-6	ASSDVGDTQY
-	TRBV20-1	SARNSFGTSNEQF
-	TRBV18	ASSLGQGSGNTIY
few	TRBV20-1	SAPDSSYEQY
-	TRBV4-2	ASSQEAPTGGTSTDTQY
few	TRBV2	ASKARAHNEQF
many	TRBV18	ASSPARGGYT
-	TRBV11-1	ASSKNVGTANSGNTIY
many	TRBV19	ASSISTGSGNQPQH
few	TRBV3-1	ASSSLLRGGYT
-	TRBV30	AWIDGVRNNSPLH
-	TRBV28	ASSSGTGFSYEQY
many	TRBV5-6	ASSFGQGDEKLF
-	TRBV7-9	ASSSTGVPKETQY
few	TRBV2	ASSEPTGYNEQF
-	TRBV27	ASSWRDPNSPLH
many	TRBV20-1	SARPRVEGSYNEQF
-	TRBV2	ASSEAVRTGMSTDTQY
many	TRBV3-1	ASSQGPYYEQY
few	TRBV7-8	ASSLEGQRYGYT
-	TRBV2	ASSFGPGGSDYGYT
large	TRBV27	ASSPGDRGEQY
many	TRBV20-1	SARGGFSDTQY
many	TRBV7-3	ASSLTGRRVAETQY
-	TRBV7-6	ASSLATGGGEQY
few	TRBV6-1	ASSEPGATDTQY
-	TRBV7-9	ASSLALPLRGYT
many	TRBV7-3	ASSLTQGARTEAF
many	TRBV7-8	ASSLATTGISNQPQH
many	TRBV5-1	ASSQTLASNEQF
many	TRBV10-3	ALRAGTPNSGANVLT
few	TRBV9	ASSVDGTNTGELF
many	TRBV5-1	ASSLTLAVNEQF
many	TRBV29-1	SVSLFANTEAF
-	TRBV10-3	AISENRDIEAF
many	TRBV7-9	ASSLERKRGGIQY
few	TRBV7-8	ASSLSVGTRTQY
-	TRBV20-1	SAIGTRQETQY
many	TRBV7-7	ASSLRSAGVADTQY
many	TRBV29-1	SVRENSNQPQH
medium-sized	TRBV7-9	ASSSQGGTEAF
many	TRBV3-1	ASSQAGREQY
few	TRBV23-1	ASNPAGVHEQY
-	TRBV3-1	ASSNSHTEPGNTIY